One and the same sample provided the 10 T cell receptor beta chains below, sequenced in a study of preoperative IRX-2 immunotherapy in early breast cancer. Measured with immunoSEQ multiplex PCR; TCRdb has only the in-frame clones, and not every one. The table lists some 30,000 clones, roughly 80% of them singletons. Noted treatment: preoperative locoregional IRX-2 cytokine immunotherapy. The sample consisted of lymph node tissue, taken from a patient treated with IRX-2 immunotherapy. All receptors come from a human donor with breast cancer.

The V and J genes are TRBV28 and TRBJ1-1; tentative D call: TRBD1 (6 bases). The CDR3 is 12 amino acids. The V and J ends lost 8 bases and 5 bases respectively, with 12 bases between them. Germline CDR1 is MDHEN and CDR2 is SYDVKM. The CDR3 protein is CASVGGSTEAFF. The CDR3 nucleotides read TGTGCCAGCGTAGGGGGTAGTACTGAAGCTTTCTTT. Based on the CDR3 plus reference TRBV28 and TRBJ1-1, the full variable domain is DVKVTQSSRYLVKRTGEKVFLECVQDMDHENMFWYRQDPGLGLRLIYFSYDVKMKEKGDIPEGYSVSREKKERFSLILESASTNQTSMYLCASVGGSTEAFFGQGTRLTVV.

The table lists this clone with a count of one. The V gene is TRBV30, the J gene TRBJ2-5; D call uncertain. V was pared by 0 bases and J by 7 bases, with 9 bases between. CDR3 length: 12 amino acids. Looked up from germline, CDR1 is GTSNPN and CDR2 is SVGIG (reference sequence). CDR3 coding DNA: TGTGCCTGGAGTGTAGGACGAGGGACCCAGTACTTC. It codes for CAWSVGRGTQYF.

This chain joins TRBV28 and TRBJ1-4, with no clear D. The germline gives CDR1 MDHEN, CDR2 SYDVKM. The ends were cut back, 3 bases at V and 7 bases at J, with 15 bases in the middle. The CDR3 totals 15 residues. The DNA for the CDR3 is TGTGCCAGCAGTTTGAGGTTATCAGAGAGTGAAAAACTGTTTTTT. It specifies CASSLRLSESEKLFF.

V and J are TRBV6-8 and TRBJ2-1; no clear D. This CDR3 comprises 15 residues. Looked up from germline, CDR1 is MNHGY and CDR2 is SAAAGT. Deletions cut 5 bases from V and 0 bases from J, with 11 bases between. The CDR3 loop is CASSPEWGSYNEQFF. The DNA for the CDR3 is TGTGCCAGCAGTCCCGAGTGGGGCTCCTACAATGAGCAGTTCTTC.

This clone was seen more than once but under ten times. The J gene is TRBJ1-4, the V gene TRBV7-5; the DNA was not used to check the table's D call, TRBD1. TRBV7-5 is classified as a pseudogene. The CDR3 runs to 15 residues. For the CDR3, the DNA is TGTGCCAGCAGCGCCGGGACAGTCGAGTTTGGAAAACTGTTTTTT. Protein sequence: CASSAGTVEFGKLFF.

Only a few counts were recorded for this clone. This rearrangement joins TRBV19 to TRBJ1-5, with D possibly TRBD1 on 6 matching bases. Germline CDR1 and CDR2: LNHDA and SQIVND (reference sequence). Trimming removed 5 bases from V and 2 bases from J, with 10 bases in between. CDR3 length: 14 residues. CDR3 amino acids: CASSLRGGNQPQHF. In nucleotides, the CDR3 is TGTGCCAGTAGTCTCAGGGGTGGCAATCAGCCCCAGCATTTT.

This rearrangement joins TRBV6-8 to TRBJ2-5; D unresolved. Trimming left V 9 bases short and J 2 bases short, with 13 bases between. This CDR3 comprises 13 residues. Germline V gene sequence: CDR1 MNHGY, CDR2 SAAAGT. In nucleotides, the CDR3 is TGTGCCAGTTCAAAACTGAAGCAAGAGACCCAGTACTTC. Amino acids: CASSKLKQETQYF.

The J gene is TRBJ2-5, the V gene TRBV5-1, with 8 bases that match TRBD1. The CDR3 runs to 14 residues. Germline values: CDR1 SGHRS, CDR2 YFSETQ. V lost 7 bases to trimming and J lost 1 base; unmatched junction nucleotides: 6. CDR3 protein: CASGQGQGQETQYF. For the CDR3, the DNA is TGCGCCAGCGGCCAAGGACAGGGCCAAGAGACCCAGTACTTC.

V gene TRBV11-3 combines with J gene TRBJ1-4, with TRBD1 identical over 9 bases. Germline V gene lookup returns CDR1 SGHNT and CDR2 YENEEA. CDR3 length: 17 amino acids. V was clipped by 4 bases and J by 0 bases; unmatched bases: 6. As DNA, the CDR3 is TGTGCCAGCAGCTCGAACAGGGGGCCTGCAACTAATGAAAAACTGTTTTTT. It codes for CASSSNRGPATNEKLFF.

The V gene is TRBV28, the J gene TRBJ1-2, with 9 bases fitting TRBD1. The CDR3 sequence is 16 residues long. CDR1 is MDHEN, CDR2 SYDVKM, per germline. Trimming took 8 bases from V and 4 from J; bases not matched to a gene: 14. The CDR3 here is CASVGQGYYPPYGYTF. CDR3 bases: TGTGCCAGCGTCGGACAGGGGTATTATCCCCCCTATGGCTACACCTTC.